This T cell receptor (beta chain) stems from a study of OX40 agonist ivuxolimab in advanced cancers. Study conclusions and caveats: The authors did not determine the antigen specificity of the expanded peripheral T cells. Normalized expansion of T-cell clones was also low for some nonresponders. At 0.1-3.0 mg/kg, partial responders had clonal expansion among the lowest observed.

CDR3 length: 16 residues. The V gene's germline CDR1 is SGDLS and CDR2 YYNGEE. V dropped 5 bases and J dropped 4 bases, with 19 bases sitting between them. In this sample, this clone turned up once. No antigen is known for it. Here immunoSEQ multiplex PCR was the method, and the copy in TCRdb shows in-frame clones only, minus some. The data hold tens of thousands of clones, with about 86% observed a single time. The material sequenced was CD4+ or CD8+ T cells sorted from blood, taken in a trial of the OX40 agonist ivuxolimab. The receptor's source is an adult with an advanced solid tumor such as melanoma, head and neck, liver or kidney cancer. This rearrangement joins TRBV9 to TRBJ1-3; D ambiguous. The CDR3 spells CASSDPTGNGGNTIYF. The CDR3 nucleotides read TGTGCCAGCAGTGACCCAACTGGGAACGGGGGAAACACCATATATTTT.